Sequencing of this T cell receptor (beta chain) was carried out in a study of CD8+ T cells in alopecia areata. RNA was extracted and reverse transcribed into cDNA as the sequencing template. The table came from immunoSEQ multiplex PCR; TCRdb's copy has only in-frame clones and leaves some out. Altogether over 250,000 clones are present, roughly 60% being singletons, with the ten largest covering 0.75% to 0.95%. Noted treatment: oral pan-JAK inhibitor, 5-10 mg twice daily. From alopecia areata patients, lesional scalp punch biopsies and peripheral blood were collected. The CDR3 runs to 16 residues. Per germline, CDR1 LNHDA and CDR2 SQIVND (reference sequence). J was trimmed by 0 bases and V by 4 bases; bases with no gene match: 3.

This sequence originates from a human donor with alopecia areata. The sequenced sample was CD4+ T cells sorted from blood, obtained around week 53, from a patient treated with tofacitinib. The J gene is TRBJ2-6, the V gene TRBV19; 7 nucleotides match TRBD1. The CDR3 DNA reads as TGTGCCAGTAGTACCGGACAGGCCTCTGGGGCCAACGTCCTGACTTTC. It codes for CASSTGQASGANVLTF. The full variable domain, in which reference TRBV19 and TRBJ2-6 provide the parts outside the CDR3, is DGGITQSPKYLFRKEGQNVTLSCEQNLNHDAMYWYRQDPGQGLRLIYYSQIVNDFQKGDIAEGYSVSREKKESFPLTVTSAQKNPTAFYLCASSTGQASGANVLTFGAGSRLTVL.